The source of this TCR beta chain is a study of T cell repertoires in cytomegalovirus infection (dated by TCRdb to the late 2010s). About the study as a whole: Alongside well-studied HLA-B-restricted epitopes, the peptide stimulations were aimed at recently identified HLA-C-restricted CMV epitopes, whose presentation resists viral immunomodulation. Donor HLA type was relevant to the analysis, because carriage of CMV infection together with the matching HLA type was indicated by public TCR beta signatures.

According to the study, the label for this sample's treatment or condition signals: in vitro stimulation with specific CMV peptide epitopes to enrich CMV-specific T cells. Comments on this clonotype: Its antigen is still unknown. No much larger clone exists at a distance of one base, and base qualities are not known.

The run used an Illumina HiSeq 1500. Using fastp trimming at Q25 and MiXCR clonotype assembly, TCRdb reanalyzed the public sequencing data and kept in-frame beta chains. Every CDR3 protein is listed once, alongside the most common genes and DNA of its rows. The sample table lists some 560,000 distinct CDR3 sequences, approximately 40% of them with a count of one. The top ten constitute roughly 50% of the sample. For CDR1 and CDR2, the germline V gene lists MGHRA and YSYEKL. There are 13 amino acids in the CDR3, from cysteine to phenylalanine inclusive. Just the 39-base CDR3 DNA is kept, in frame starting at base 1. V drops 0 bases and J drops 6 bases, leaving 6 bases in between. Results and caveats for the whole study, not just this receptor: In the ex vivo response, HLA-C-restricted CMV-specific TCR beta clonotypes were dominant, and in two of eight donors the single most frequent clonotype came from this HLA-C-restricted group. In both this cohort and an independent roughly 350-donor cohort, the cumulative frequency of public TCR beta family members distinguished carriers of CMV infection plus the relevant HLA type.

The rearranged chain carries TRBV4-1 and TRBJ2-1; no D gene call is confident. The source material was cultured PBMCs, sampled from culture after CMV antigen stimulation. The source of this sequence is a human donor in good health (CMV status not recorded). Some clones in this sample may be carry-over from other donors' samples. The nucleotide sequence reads TGCGCCAGCAGCCAAGATTCAGCCAATGAGCAGTTCTTC. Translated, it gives CASSQDSANEQFF.